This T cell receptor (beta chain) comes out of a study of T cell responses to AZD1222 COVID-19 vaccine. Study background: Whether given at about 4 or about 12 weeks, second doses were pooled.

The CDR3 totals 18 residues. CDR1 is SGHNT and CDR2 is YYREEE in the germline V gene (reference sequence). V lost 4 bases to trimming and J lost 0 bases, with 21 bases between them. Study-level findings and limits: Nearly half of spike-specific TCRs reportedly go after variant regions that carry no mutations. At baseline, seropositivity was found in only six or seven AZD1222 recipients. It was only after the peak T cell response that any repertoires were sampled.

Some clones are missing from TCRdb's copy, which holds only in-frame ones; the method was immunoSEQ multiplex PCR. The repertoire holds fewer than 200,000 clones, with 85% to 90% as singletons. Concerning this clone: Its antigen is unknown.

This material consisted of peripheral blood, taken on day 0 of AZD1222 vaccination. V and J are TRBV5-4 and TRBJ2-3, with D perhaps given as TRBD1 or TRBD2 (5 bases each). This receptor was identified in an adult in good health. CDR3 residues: CASSPKGRLMTSTDTQYF. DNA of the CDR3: TGTGCCAGCAGCCCTAAGGGACGTCTGATGACTAGCACAGATACGCAGTATTTT.